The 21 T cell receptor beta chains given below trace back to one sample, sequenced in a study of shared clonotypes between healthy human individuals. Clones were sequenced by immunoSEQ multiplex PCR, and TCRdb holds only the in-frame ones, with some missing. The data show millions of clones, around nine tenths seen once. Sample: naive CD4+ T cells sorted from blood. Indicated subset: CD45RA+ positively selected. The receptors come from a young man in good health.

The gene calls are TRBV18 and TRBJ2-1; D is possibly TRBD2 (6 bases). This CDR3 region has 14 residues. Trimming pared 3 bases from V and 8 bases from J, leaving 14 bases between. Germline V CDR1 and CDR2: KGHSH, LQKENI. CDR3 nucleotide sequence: TGTGCCAGCTCACCTCGGCGGGGTATCTATGAGCAGTTCTTC. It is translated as CASSPRRGIYEQFF. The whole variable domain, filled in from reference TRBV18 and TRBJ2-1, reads NAGVMQNPRHLVRRRGQEARLRCSPMKGHSHVYWYRQLPEEGLKFMVYLQKENIIDESGMPKERFSAEFPKEGPSILRIQQVVRGDSAAYFCASSPRRGIYEQFFGPGTRLTVL.

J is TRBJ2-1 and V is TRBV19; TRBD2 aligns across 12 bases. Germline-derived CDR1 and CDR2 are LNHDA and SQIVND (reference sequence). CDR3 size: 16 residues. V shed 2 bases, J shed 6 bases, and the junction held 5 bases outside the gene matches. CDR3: CASSINLAGGLNEQFF. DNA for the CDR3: TGTGCCAGTAGTATAAATCTAGCGGGGGGGCTCAATGAGCAGTTCTTC.

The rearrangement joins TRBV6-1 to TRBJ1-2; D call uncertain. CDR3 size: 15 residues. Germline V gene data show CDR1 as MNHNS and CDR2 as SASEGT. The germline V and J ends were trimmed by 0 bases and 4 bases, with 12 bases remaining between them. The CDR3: CASSEAEPSLYGYTF. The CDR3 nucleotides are TGTGCCAGCAGTGAAGCCGAGCCCTCCCTCTATGGCTACACCTTC.

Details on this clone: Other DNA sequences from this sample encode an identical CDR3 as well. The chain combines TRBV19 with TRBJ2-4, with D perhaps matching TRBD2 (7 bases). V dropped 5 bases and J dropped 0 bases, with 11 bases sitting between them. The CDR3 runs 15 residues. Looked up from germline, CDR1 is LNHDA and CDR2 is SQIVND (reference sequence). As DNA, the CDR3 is TGTGCCAGTAGTCCCGGGGGGCTAGCCAAAAACATTCAGTACTTC. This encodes CASSPGGLAKNIQYF. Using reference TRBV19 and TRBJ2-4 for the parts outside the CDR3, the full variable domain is DGGITQSPKYLFRKEGQNVTLSCEQNLNHDAMYWYRQDPGQGLRLIYYSQIVNDFQKGDIAEGYSVSREKKESFPLTVTSAQKNPTAFYLCASSPGGLAKNIQYFGAGTRLSVL.

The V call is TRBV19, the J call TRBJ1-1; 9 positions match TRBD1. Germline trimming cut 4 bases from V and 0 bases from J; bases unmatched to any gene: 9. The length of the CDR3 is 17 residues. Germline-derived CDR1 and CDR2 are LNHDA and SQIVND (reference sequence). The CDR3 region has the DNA TGTGCCAGTAGTACAACCGGGACAGGGCCCATGAACACTGAAGCTTTCTTT. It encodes CASSTTGTGPMNTEAFF.

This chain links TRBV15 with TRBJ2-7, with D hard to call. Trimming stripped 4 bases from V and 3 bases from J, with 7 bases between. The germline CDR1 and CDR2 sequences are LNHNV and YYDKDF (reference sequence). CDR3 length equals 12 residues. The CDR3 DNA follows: TGTGCCACCAGCACGGACGACTACGAGCAGTACTTC. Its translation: CATSTDDYEQYF. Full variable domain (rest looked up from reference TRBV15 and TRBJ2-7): DAMVIQNPRYQVTQFGKPVTLSCSQTLNHNVMYWYQQKSSQAPKLLFHYYDKDFNNEADTPDNFQSRRPNTSFCFLDIRSPGLGDTAMYLCATSTDDYEQYFGPGTRLTVT.

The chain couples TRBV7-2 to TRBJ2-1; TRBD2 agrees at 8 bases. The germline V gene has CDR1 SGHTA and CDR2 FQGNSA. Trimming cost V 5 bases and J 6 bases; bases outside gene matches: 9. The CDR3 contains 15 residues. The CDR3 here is CASSTGGLAGNEQFF. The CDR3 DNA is TGTGCCAGCAGCACCGGGGGCCTAGCGGGCAATGAGCAGTTCTTC.

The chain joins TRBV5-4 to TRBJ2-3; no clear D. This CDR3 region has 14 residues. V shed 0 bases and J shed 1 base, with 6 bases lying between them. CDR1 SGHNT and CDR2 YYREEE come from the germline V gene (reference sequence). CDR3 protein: CASSLAERTDTQYF. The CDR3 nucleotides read TGTGCCAGCAGCTTGGCTGAACGCACAGATACGCAGTATTTT. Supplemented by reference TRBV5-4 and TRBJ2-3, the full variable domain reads ETGVTQSPTHLIKTRGQQVTLRCSSQSGHNTVSWYQQALGQGPQFIFQYYREEENGRGNFPPRFSGLQFPNYSSELNVNALELDDSALYLCASSLAERTDTQYFGPGTRLTVL.

CDR3 loop: CASSLEVGGSSYNEQFF. The CDR3 bases are TGCGCCAGCAGCTTGGAGGTTGGCGGGAGTTCCTACAATGAGCAGTTCTTC. The chain employs TRBV5-1 and TRBJ2-1, with 7 bases matching TRBD2. This CDR3 spans 17 amino acids. Germline CDR1 and CDR2: SGHRS and YFSETQ. The ends lost 0 bases at V and 1 base at J; junction bases unmatched: 7.

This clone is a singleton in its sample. For the CDR3, the DNA is TGTGCCAGCAGCCAATCCCCAGGACAGGGAACCTACAATGAGCAGTTCTTC. Its translation is CASSQSPGQGTYNEQFF. The genes are TRBV5-4 and TRBJ2-1, with 8 positions matching TRBD1. Trimming removed 4 bases from V and 2 bases from J; junction bases left unmatched: 11. The CDR3 runs to 17 residues. Germline CDR1 SGHNT, CDR2 YYREEE (reference sequence).

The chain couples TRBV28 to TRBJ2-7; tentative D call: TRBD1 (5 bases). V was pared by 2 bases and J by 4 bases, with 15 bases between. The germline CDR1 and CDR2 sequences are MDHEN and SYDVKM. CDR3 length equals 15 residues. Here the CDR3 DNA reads TGTGCCAGCAGTTTAGTCGGCGCAGGGTCTTACGAGCAGTACTTC. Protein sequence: CASSLVGAGSYEQYF.

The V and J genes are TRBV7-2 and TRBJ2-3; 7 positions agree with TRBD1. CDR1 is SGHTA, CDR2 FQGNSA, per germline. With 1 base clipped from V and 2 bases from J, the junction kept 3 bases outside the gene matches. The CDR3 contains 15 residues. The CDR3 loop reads CASSLVGQNTDTQYF. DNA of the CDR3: TGTGCCAGCAGCTTAGTGGGACAGAACACAGATACGCAGTATTTT.

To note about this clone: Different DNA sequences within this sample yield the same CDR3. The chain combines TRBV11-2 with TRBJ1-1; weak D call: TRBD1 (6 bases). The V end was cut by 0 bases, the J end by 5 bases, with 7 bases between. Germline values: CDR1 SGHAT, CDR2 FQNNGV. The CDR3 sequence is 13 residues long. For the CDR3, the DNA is TGTGCCAGCAGCTTAGAGACAGGTACTGAAGCTTTCTTT. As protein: CASSLETGTEAFF.

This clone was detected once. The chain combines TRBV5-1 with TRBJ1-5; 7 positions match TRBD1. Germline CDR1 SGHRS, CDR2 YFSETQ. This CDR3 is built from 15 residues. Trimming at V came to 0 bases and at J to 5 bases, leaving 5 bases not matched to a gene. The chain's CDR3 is CASSLGQGVDQPQHF. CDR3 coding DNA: TGCGCCAGCAGCTTGGGTCAGGGGGTTGATCAGCCCCAGCATTTT.

The CDR3: CASSPAAPYEQYF. Here the CDR3 DNA reads TGTGCCAGCAGTCCGGCGGCCCCCTACGAGCAGTACTTC. V usage is TRBV28 and J usage is TRBJ2-7; the D is unclear. V dropped 5 bases and J dropped 2 bases, with 10 bases sitting between them. The CDR3 has 13 residues. CDR1 and CDR2 (germline): MDHEN, SYDVKM.

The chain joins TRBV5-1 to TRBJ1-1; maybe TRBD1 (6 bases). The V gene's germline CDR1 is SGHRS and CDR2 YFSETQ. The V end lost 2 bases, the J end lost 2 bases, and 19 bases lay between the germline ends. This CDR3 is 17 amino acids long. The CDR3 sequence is CASSFGPPGEGNTEAFF. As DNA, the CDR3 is TGCGCCAGCAGCTTCGGGCCCCCAGGGGAAGGAAACACTGAAGCTTTCTTT.

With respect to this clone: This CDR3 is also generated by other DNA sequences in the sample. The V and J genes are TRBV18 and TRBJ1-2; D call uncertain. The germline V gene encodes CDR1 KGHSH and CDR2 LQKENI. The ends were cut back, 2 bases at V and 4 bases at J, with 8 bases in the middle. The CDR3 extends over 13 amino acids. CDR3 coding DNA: TGTGCCAGCTCACCATCTGGCCTCTATGGCTACACCTTC. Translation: CASSPSGLYGYTF.

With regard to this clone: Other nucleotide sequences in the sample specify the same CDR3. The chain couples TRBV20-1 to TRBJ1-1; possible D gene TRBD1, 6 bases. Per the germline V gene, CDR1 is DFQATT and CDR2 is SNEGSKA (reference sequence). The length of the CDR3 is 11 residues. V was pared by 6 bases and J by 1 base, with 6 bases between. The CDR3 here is CSAGQNTEAFF. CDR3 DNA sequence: TGCAGTGCGGGACAGAACACTGAAGCTTTCTTT.

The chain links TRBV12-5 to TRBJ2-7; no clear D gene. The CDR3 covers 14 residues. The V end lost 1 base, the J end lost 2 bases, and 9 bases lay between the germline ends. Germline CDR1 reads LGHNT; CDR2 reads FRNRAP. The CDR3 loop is CASGLEDGPYEQYF. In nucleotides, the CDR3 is TGTGCTAGTGGTTTGGAGGACGGACCCTACGAGCAGTACTTC.

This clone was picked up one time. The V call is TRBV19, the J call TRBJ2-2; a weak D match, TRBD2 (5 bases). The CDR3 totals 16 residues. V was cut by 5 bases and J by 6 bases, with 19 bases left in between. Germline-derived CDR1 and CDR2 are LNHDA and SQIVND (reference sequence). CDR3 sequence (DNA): TGTGCCAGTAGTGGTGGGGAGCTAGGACGAGCCGGGGAGCTGTTTTTT. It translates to CASSGGELGRAGELFF.

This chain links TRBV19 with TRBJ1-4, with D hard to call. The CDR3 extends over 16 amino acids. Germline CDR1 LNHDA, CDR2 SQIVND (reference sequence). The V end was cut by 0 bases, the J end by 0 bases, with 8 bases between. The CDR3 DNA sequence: TGTGCCAGTAGTATAGATCACGTGGCAACTAATGAAAAACTGTTTTTT. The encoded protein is CASSIDHVATNEKLFF.